The clone carrying this T cell receptor beta chain was observed once. What it recognizes is unknown. RNA transcripts served as the template for amplifying TCR beta CDR3 regions. HTBI primers were the set used in a first-round RT-PCR of the TCR CDR3. MiXCR, run by TCRdb on the multiplex PCR reads, gives a single entry per CDR3 protein. This table holds approximately 330,000 distinct CDR3 sequences, approximately 14% found once. The data originate from a study of T cells in Graves' hyperthyroidism and ophthalmopathy. Study results and caveats: Ophthalmopathy cases were set apart from stable hyperthyroidism by a 13 V-J model.

Patients with ophthalmopathy all had a Clinical Activity Score of at least 3, a NOSPECS grade of at least 4 and duration under 3 months. Not enrolled were patients with uncontrolled infection, other autoimmune disease, pregnancy or lactation. Each diagnosis drew on symptoms, thyroxine, TRAb, thyroid ultrasound and orbital computed tomography findings. The CDR3 runs 15 residues. The V end lost 2 bases, the J end lost 0 bases, and 11 bases lay between the germline ends. CDR1 DFQATT and CDR2 SNEGSKA come from the germline V gene (reference sequence). The sample taken for sequencing was blood. The sequence was collected from a woman aged 40 to 50 with Graves' ophthalmopathy. V and J are TRBV20-1 and TRBJ1-3; D gene ambiguous. The CDR3 reads CSARSLAGSGNTIYF. Here the CDR3 DNA reads TGCAGTGCTAGATCTCTGGCCGGCTCTGGAAACACCATATATTTT.